The 30 T cell receptor beta chains in this list originate from one sample, sequenced in a study of CD8 T cells in ankylosing spondylitis. These receptors' antigens are unknown. Whole-study results and caveats: What appeared characteristic of ankylosing spondylitis blood was a TCR beta motif of under 10 highly homologous variants.

TCRdb reprocessed the 5' RACE reads with MiXCR, giving one entry per CDR3 protein. The profile covers approximately 300,000 distinct CDR3 sequences, with under 8.5% appearing a single time and more than 14% taken by the ten largest. The sample was blood, either unsorted or a sorted T cell fraction (not recorded which). The source is a male donor with ankylosing spondylitis.

This clonotype was counted a few times. The gene calls are TRBV10-3 and TRBJ2-2; TRBD1 or TRBD2 may be the D gene (5 bases each). CDR1 is ENHRY, CDR2 SYGVKD, per germline. This CDR3 is 16 amino acids long. V was trimmed by 8 bases and J by 6 bases, leaving 22 bases between them. The CDR3 here is CAIGSSGPLIAGELFF. The CDR3 coding sequence is TGTGCCATCGGGTCCTCGGGACCACTAATCGCCGGGGAGCTGTTTTTT.

This clonotype was counted between two and nine times. The rearrangement uses TRBV7-2 and TRBJ2-7; unclear D gene. The CDR3 spans 16 residues. The germline V gene encodes CDR1 SGHTA and CDR2 FQGNSA. The V gene lost 0 bases and the J gene lost 0 bases, with 12 bases spanning the gap. In DNA form, the CDR3 reads TGTGCCAGCAGCTTAGCTCTTACAGAAAGCTCCTACGAGCAGTACTTC. Residues: CASSLALTESSYEQYF. Using reference TRBV7-2 and TRBJ2-7 for the parts outside the CDR3, the full variable domain is GAGVSQSPSNKVTEKGKDVELRCDPISGHTALYWYRQSLGQGLEFLIYFQGNSAPDKSGLPSDRFSAERTGGSVSTLTIQRTQQEDSAVYLCASSLALTESSYEQYFGPGTRLTVT.

This rearrangement joins TRBV5-8 to TRBJ2-1; 10 bases map to TRBD2. The CDR3 is 14 residues long. J gave up 7 bases and V 10 bases, and 11 bases lay outside the gene matches. In germline, CDR1 is SGHTS, CDR2 YDEGEE. Here the CDR3 DNA reads TGTGCCGCCAGTAGAGCGGGAGGGCCGAATGAGCAGTTCTTC. It codes for CAASRAGGPNEQFF.

The rearrangement uses TRBV12-3 or TRBV12-4 and TRBJ2-1, with a weak D call TRBD2 (5 bases). V lost 3 bases and J 6 bases, leaving 9 bases between the germline ends. The CDR3 contains 13 residues. This CDR3 reads CASSLGAINEQFF. DNA of the CDR3: TGTGCCAGCAGTTTGGGAGCAATCAATGAGCAGTTCTTC.

This clonotype was found many times. The chain employs TRBV5-1 and TRBJ2-2; 8 nucleotides line up with TRBD1. CDR1 and CDR2 (germline): SGHRS, YFSETQ. V trimming: 1 base; J trimming: 3 bases; junction bases outside the gene matches: 2. The CDR3 totals 15 residues. DNA for the CDR3: TGCGCCAGCAGCTTGCAACAGGGGGACACCGGGGAGCTGTTTTTT. This translates into CASSLQQGDTGELFF.

This clonotype was detected ten times or more. The V gene is TRBV20-1, the J gene TRBJ2-7, with 8 bases aligning to TRBD2. Trimming cost V 0 bases and J 4 bases; bases outside gene matches: 8. Germline values: CDR1 DFQATT, CDR2 SNEGSKA (reference sequence). CDR3 length: 15 amino acids. The CDR3 reads CSARDLSGSGYEQYF. The DNA for the CDR3 is TGCAGTGCTAGAGATTTGAGCGGGAGTGGGTACGAGCAGTACTTC.

The rearrangement joins TRBV11-1 to TRBJ2-1; possibly TRBD1 for D (6 bases). CDR1 is SGHAT, CDR2 FQDESV, per germline (reference sequence). Trimming removed 5 bases at V and 0 bases at J, with 23 bases between. The CDR3 is made up of 19 amino acids. The DNA for the CDR3 is TGTGCCAGCAGCGGCCGACAGGTAGGGGCTTACAGCTCCTACAATGAGCAGTTCTTC. As protein: CASSGRQVGAYSSYNEQFF.

This clonotype was detected many times. This chain uses TRBV24-1 with TRBJ1-6; a weak D match, TRBD1 (5 bases). Trimming pared 3 bases from V and 6 bases from J, leaving 14 bases between. The germline CDR1 and CDR2 sequences are KGHDR and SFDVKD. The CDR3 runs 16 residues. CDR3 DNA sequence: TGTGCCACCAGTGATGAACCGGGGGACGGTAATTCACCCCTCCACTTT. This gives the protein CATSDEPGDGNSPLHF.

In its sample, this clonotype was seen a few times. The chain has TRBV28 and TRBJ1-1; D not resolved. Germline loops: CDR1 MDHEN, CDR2 SYDVKM. V lost 6 bases and J 1 base, leaving 9 bases between the germline ends. The CDR3 covers 13 residues. The CDR3 nucleotides read TGTGCCAGCAGCCCCCCACAGAACACTGAAGCTTTCTTT. Protein sequence: CASSPPQNTEAFF.

This clonotype was counted ten times or more. The J gene is TRBJ2-7, the V gene TRBV5-1; D is ambiguous. The CDR3 runs to 16 residues. Trimming took 0 bases from V and 0 from J, leaving 13 bases between them. CDR1 is SGHRS and CDR2 is YFSETQ in the germline V gene. The CDR3 here is CASSLDGNSYSYEQYF. In DNA form, the CDR3 reads TGCGCCAGCAGCTTGGACGGAAACTCCTACTCCTACGAGCAGTACTTC. Filled out from reference TRBV5-1 and TRBJ2-7, the complete variable domain reads KAGVTQTPRYLIKTRGQQVTLSCSPISGHRSVSWYQQTPGQGLQFLFEYFSETQRNKGNFPGRFSGRQFSNSRSEMNVSTLELGDSALYLCASSLDGNSYSYEQYFGPGTRLTVT.

This clonotype showed up just a few times. The V gene is TRBV7-2, the J gene TRBJ2-1, with TRBD2 identical over 10 bases. Germline assignment: CDR1 SGHTA and CDR2 FQGNSA. The CDR3 is 15 amino acids. V lost 3 bases and J lost 11; bases outside the gene matches: 10. Written as DNA, the CDR3 is TGTGCCAGCAGCTTGGTCCCTAGCGGGAGATCGAAGCAGTTCTTC. It codes for CASSLVPSGRSKQFF.

This chain connects TRBV4-1 to TRBJ2-7; 8 positions match TRBD2. Germline CDR1 is MGHRA and CDR2 is YSYEKL. CDR3 length: 16 residues. Trimming took 0 bases from V and 0 from J; bases not matched to a gene: 4. The CDR3 DNA reads TGCGCCAGCAGCCAAGAGGGCAGCGGGAGCTCCTACGAGCAGTACTTC. This translates into CASSQEGSGSSYEQYF.

This sequence joins TRBV5-1 and TRBJ2-5; 8 bases map to TRBD2. Trimming took 4 bases from V and 4 from J; bases not matched to a gene: 6. The germline gives CDR1 SGHRS, CDR2 YFSETQ. The CDR3 loop spans 14 amino acids. The CDR3 here is CASSPGGGRETQYF. The CDR3 DNA follows: TGCGCCAGCAGCCCCGGGGGGGGGCGAGAGACCCAGTACTTC.

The chain uses TRBV12-3 or TRBV12-4 and TRBJ2-7; a possible D gene is TRBD2 (6 bases). Trimming removed 7 bases at V and 6 bases at J, with 19 bases between. This CDR3 has 14 amino acids. As DNA, the CDR3 is TGTGCCAGCACCCCGGGAGTGATAGACGGCGAGCAGTACTTC. Its translation: CASTPGVIDGEQYF.

This clonotype was seen repeatedly, ten times or more. The CDR3 sequence is CASRDPKGSYKDYGYTF. As DNA, the CDR3 is TGCGCCAGCAGGGACCCTAAGGGCAGCTACAAGGACTATGGCTACACCTTC. The chain employs TRBV5-1 and TRBJ1-2; the D is unclear. The CDR3 has 17 residues. Germline V gives CDR1 SGHRS, CDR2 YFSETQ. The ends were cut back, 5 bases at V and 3 bases at J, with 23 bases in the middle. Together with reference TRBV5-1 and TRBJ1-2, the CDR3 gives the full variable domain: KAGVTQTPRYLIKTRGQQVTLSCSPISGHRSVSWYQQTPGQGLQFLFEYFSETQRNKGNFPGRFSGRQFSNSRSEMNVSTLELGDSALYLCASRDPKGSYKDYGYTFGSGTRLTVV.

This clonotype occurred many times. The CDR3 reads CASSQGLAGITGELFF. CDR3 sequence (DNA): TGTGCCAGCAGCCAAGGCCTAGCGGGAATCACCGGGGAGCTGTTTTTT. The chain links TRBV3-1 to TRBJ2-2, with 9 bases matching TRBD2. The CDR3 is 16 amino acids. Per the germline V gene, CDR1 is LGHDT and CDR2 is YNNKEL (reference sequence). V trimming: 1 base; J trimming: 4 bases; junction bases outside the gene matches: 4.

The V and J genes are TRBV12-3 or TRBV12-4 and TRBJ2-2; 7 bases map to TRBD2. The CDR3 runs 14 residues. V dropped 10 bases and J dropped 5; count of bases not matched to a gene: 10. The CDR3 DNA reads TGTGCCACCCGGGGGGACGCGGGGACCGGGGAGCTGTTTTTT. Translation gives CATRGDAGTGELFF.

This clonotype was detected a few times. V usage is TRBV15 and J usage is TRBJ2-1; 9 bases align to TRBD2. This CDR3 is built from 17 residues. CDR1 LNHNV and CDR2 YYDKDF come from the germline V gene (reference sequence). V was pared by 1 base and J by 2 bases, with 6 bases of the junction left unmatched. CDR3 region: CATSRAVAGDPYNEQFF. CDR3 in DNA: TGTGCCACCAGCAGAGCAGTAGCGGGAGACCCCTACAATGAGCAGTTCTTC.

This clonotype is medium-sized within its sample. This rearrangement joins TRBV6-2 or TRBV6-3 to TRBJ2-5; the match to TRBD2 covers 9 bases. The germline CDR1 and CDR2 sequences are MNHEY and SVGEGT. Trimming took 6 bases from V and 4 from J; bases not matched to a gene: 21. CDR3 size: 19 residues. The chain's CDR3 is CASSPGVAGVRRISETQYF. The CDR3 DNA reads TGTGCCAGCAGCCCCGGGGTAGCGGGAGTGCGGCGAATTTCAGAGACCCAGTACTTC.

This clonotype was observed a handful of times. The genes are TRBV7-6 and TRBJ1-1; tentative D call: TRBD1 (6 bases). CDR3 length: 15 residues. Germline lookup yields CDR1 SGHVS and CDR2 FNYEAQ. V was cut by 0 bases and J by 6 bases, with 14 bases left in between. The CDR3 nucleotides are TGTGCCAGCAGCTTAGCCGGGGGGGGCCGGGCTGAAGCTTTCTTT. Translating it yields CASSLAGGGRAEAFF.

A few counts support this clonotype. The chain is built from TRBV29-1 and TRBJ1-1, with D unresolved. V lost 7 bases, J lost 1 base, and 13 bases lay in between. Germline loops: CDR1 SQVTM, CDR2 ANQGSEA. The CDR3 is 13 residues long. DNA of the CDR3: TGCAGCGCCCACCGGGCAGGGAACACTGAAGCTTTCTTT. Amino acids: CSAHRAGNTEAFF.

This chain joins TRBV9 and TRBJ2-2; the D is unclear. The germline V gene encodes CDR1 SGDLS and CDR2 YYNGEE. The CDR3 runs 14 residues. Trimming took 0 bases from V and 4 from J, leaving 7 bases between them. The CDR3 sequence is CASSVGSPTGELFF. The CDR3 bases are TGTGCCAGCAGCGTAGGTTCTCCCACCGGGGAGCTGTTTTTT. Based on the CDR3 plus reference TRBV9 and TRBJ2-2, the full variable domain is DSGVTQTPKHLITATGQRVTLRCSPRSGDLSVYWYQQSLDQGLQFLIQYYNGEERAKGNILERFSAQQFPDLHSELNLSSLELGDSALYFCASSVGSPTGELFFGEGSRLTVL.

This clonotype was recorded a few times. This chain links TRBV5-1 with TRBJ2-5; TRBD2 matches at 12 bases. J lost 4 bases, V lost 5 bases, and 6 bases had no gene match. This CDR3 is 15 amino acids long. The germline V gene has CDR1 SGHRS and CDR2 YFSETQ. The CDR3 coding sequence is TGCGCCAGCAGTTCTAGCGGGAGGGCTGTAGAGACCCAGTACTTC. Protein product: CASSSSGRAVETQYF.

A few counts support this clonotype. V gene TRBV6-1 combines with J gene TRBJ2-1; 12 bases are shared with TRBD2. V shed 8 bases and J 6 bases; nucleotides not matched to a gene: 11. The CDR3 spans 16 residues. Germline V gene sequence: CDR1 MNHNS, CDR2 SASEGT. CDR3 amino acids: CASGGPSGRAANEQFF. In DNA form, the CDR3 reads TGTGCCAGCGGGGGACCTAGCGGGAGGGCCGCCAATGAGCAGTTCTTC.

This clonotype was counted between two and nine times. The chain uses TRBV7-2 and TRBJ2-3, with 7 bases that match TRBD1. The CDR3 covers 16 residues. CDR1 SGHTA and CDR2 FQGNSA come from the germline V gene. V trimming: 2 bases; J trimming: 0 bases; junction bases outside the gene matches: 5. As DNA, the CDR3 is TGTGCCAGCAGCTTAAATAGGGGGCTAAGCACAGATACGCAGTATTTT. Its translation is CASSLNRGLSTDTQYF.

This clonotype was seen many times. This chain links TRBV20-1 with TRBJ2-7; 11 bases line up with TRBD2. J lost 5 bases, V lost 6 bases, and 9 bases had no gene match. The CDR3 totals 14 residues. In germline, CDR1 is DFQATT, CDR2 SNEGSKA (reference sequence). The CDR3, as DNA: TGCAGTGCCAAACTAGCGGGAGCGTTCCACGAGCAGTACTTC. Amino acids: CSAKLAGAFHEQYF.

In its sample, this clonotype was seen a few times. The chain carries TRBV11-2 and TRBJ1-1, with D possibly matching TRBD1 (6 bases). Trimming took off 4 bases at V and 7 bases at J, with 13 bases between the two ends. In germline, CDR1 is SGHAT, CDR2 FQNNGV. CDR3 length equals 13 residues. CDR3 in DNA: TGTGCCAGCAGCTCCCGGGACACACATGAAGCTTTCTTT. As protein: CASSSRDTHEAFF.

J is TRBJ1-1 and V is TRBV18; D remains unclear. Trimming removed 8 bases at V and 1 base at J, with 8 bases between. Germline V gene sequence: CDR1 KGHSH, CDR2 LQKENI. This CDR3 contains 12 residues. The CDR3 sequence: CASRSGNTEAFF. The CDR3 DNA sequence: TGTGCCAGCCGCAGTGGGAACACTGAAGCTTTCTTT.

The genes are TRBV5-1 and TRBJ2-5; 7 nucleotides align to TRBD1. This CDR3 has 14 amino acids. V gave up 2 bases and J gave up 5 bases; unmatched junction bases: 6. Germline V gene lookup returns CDR1 SGHRS and CDR2 YFSETQ. Written as DNA, the CDR3 is TGCGCCAGCAGCTTCTTCGACAGGGCCGAGACCCAGTACTTC. It specifies CASSFFDRAETQYF.

This clonotype was counted a few times. The CDR3 sequence is CASSEARDTQYF. CDR3 in DNA: TGTGCCAGCAGTGAAGCGAGGGATACGCAGTATTTT. The chain couples TRBV2 to TRBJ2-3; D is uncertain. The CDR3 loop spans 12 amino acids. V shed 0 bases and J shed 6 bases, with 4 bases lying between them. Germline lookup yields CDR1 SNHLY and CDR2 FYNNEI.